This TCR beta chain was documented in a study of CD8+CD57+ T cells in acquired aplastic anemia. According to the study, genomic DNA was the template for TCR beta VDJ and CDR3 profiling. A single record per CDR3 protein comes from TCRdb applying MiXCR to the reads. The sample consists of roughly 250,000 distinct CDR3 sequences, approximately 82% of them appearing once. Sequenced patients had shown CD8+CD57+ cell expansion by flow cytometry. This receptor was obtained from a human donor with aplastic anemia. Sequenced input: sorted CD4+, CD8+, or CD8+CD57+ T cells (not recorded which) from PBMCs.

CDR3 DNA: TGTGCCAGCAGCCCCTGGCGACAGGGGGCCAACGTCCTGACTTTC. This codes for CASSPWRQGANVLTF. V gene TRBV7-9 combines with J gene TRBJ2-6, with D maybe TRBD1 (5 bases). Germline CDR1 reads SEHNR; CDR2 reads FQNEAQ (reference sequence). The CDR3 extends over 15 amino acids. Trimming pared 5 bases from V and 4 bases from J, leaving 12 bases between.